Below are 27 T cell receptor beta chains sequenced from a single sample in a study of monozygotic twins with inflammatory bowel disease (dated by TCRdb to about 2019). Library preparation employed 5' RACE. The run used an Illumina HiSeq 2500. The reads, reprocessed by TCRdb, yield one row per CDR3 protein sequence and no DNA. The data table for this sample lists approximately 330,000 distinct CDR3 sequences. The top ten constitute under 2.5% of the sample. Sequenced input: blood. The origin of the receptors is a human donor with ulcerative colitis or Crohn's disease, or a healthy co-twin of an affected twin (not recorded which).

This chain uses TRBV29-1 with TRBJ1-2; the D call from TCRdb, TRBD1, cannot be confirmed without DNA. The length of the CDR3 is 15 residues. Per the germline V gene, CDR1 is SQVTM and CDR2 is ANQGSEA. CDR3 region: CSVEDPGGVGYGYTF.

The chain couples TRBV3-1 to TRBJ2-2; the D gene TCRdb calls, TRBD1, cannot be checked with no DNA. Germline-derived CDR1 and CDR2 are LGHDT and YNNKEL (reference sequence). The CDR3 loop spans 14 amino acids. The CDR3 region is CASKGGQFTGELFF. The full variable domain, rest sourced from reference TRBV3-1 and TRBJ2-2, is DTAVSQTPKYLVTQMGNDKSIKCEQNLGHDTMYWYKQDSKKFLKIMFSYNNKELIINETVPNRFSPKSPDKAHLNLHINSLELGDSAVYFCASKGGQFTGELFFGEGSRLTVL.

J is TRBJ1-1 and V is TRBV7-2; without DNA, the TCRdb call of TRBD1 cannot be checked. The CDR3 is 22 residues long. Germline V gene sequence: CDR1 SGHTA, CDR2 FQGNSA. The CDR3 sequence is CASRPLFSNGEGGAATLREAFF.

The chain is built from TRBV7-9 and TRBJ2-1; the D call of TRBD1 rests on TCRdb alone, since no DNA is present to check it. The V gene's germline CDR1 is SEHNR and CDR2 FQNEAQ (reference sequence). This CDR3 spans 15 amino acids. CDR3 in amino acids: CASSTPGQGFDEQFF. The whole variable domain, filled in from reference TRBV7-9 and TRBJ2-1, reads DTGVSQNPRHKITKRGQNVTFRCDPISEHNRLYWYRQTLGQGPEFLTYFQNEAQLEKSRLLSDRFSAERPKGSFSTLEIQRTEQGDSAMYLCASSTPGQGFDEQFFGPGTRLTVL.

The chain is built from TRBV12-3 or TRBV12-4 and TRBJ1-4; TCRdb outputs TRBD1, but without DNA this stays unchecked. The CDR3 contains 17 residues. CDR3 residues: CASSFRRDRGVNEKLFF.

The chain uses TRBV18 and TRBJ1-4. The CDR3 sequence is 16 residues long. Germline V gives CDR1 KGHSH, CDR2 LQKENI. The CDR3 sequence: CASSPPSIGGNEKLFF.

CDR3 protein: CSAIIPGLAGVDEQFF. The chain carries TRBV20-1 and TRBJ2-1; TCRdb selects TRBD2, and the lack of DNA leaves this call unchecked. This CDR3 has 16 amino acids. Germline V gene data show CDR1 as DFQATT and CDR2 as SNEGSKA (reference sequence).

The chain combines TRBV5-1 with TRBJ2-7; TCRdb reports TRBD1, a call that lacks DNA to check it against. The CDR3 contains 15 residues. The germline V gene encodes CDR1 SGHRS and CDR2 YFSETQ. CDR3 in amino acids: CASSLNFGDPYEQYF.

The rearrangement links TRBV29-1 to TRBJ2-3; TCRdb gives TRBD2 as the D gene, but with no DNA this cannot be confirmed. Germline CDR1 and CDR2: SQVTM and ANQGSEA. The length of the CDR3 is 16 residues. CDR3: CSVRALGPGITDTQYF.

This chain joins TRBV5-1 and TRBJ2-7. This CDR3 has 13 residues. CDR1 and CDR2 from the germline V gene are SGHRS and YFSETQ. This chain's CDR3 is CASSLTEAYEQYF.

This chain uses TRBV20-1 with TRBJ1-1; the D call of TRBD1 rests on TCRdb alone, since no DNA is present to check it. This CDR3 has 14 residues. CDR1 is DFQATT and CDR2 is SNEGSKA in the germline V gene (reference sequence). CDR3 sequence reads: CSASQQGIGTEAFF.

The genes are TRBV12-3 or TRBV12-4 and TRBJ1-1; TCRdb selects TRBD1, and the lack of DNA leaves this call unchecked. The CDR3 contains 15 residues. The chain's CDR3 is CASSPGTGRNTEAFF.

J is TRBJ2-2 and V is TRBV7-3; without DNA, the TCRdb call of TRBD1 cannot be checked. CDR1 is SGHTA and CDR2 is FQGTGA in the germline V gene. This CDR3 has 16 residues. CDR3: CASSHRAVTNTGELFF.

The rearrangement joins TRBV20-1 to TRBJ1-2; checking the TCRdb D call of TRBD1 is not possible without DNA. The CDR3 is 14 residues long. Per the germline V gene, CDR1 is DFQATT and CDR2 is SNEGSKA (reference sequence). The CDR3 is CSARDIKGARGYTF.

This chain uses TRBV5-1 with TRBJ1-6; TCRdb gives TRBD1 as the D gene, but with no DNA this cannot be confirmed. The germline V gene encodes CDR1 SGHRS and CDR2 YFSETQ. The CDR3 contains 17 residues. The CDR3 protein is CASSLEFPRANNSPLHF.

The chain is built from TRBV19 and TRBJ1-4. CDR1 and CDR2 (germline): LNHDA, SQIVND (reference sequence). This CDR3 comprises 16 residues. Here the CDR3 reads CASRPVGRTTNEKLFF.

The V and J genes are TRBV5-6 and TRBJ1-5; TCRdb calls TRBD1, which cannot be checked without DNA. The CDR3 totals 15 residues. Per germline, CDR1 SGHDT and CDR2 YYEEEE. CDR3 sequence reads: CASSSLDRPWQPQHF.

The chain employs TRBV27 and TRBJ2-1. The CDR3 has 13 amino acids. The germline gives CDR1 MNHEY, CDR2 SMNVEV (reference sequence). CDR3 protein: CASSLSYYNEQFF.

The CDR3 loop is CASHRGAISYNEQFF. The chain links TRBV27 to TRBJ2-1; there is no DNA to check the TCRdb D call of TRBD1. This CDR3 is built from 15 residues. CDR1 is MNHEY, CDR2 SMNVEV, per germline (reference sequence).

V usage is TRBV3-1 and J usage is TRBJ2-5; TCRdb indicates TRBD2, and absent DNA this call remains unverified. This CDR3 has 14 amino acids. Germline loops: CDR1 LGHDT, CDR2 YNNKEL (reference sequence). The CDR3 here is CASSPRAVQETQYF.

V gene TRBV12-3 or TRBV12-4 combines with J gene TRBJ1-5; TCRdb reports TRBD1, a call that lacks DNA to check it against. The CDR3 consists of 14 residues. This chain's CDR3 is CASTRGQGNQPQHF.

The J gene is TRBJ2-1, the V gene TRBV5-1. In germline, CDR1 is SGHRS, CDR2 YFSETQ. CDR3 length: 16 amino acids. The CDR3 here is CASSLDGGGPYNEQFF.

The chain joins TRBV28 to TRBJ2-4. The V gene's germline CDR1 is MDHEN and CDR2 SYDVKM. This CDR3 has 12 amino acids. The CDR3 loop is CASLTSTGIQYF.

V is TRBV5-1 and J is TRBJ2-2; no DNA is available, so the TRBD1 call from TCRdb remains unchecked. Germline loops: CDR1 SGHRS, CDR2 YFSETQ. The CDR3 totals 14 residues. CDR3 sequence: CASSGGTYTGELFF.

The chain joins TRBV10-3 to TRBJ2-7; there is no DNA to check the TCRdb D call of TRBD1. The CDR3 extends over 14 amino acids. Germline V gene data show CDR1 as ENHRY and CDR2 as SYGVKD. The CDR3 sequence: CAILNGTGIYEQYF.

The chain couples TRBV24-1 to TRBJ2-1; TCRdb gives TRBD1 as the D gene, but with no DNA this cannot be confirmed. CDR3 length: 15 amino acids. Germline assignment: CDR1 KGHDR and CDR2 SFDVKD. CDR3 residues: CATSDGGQGKNEQFF.

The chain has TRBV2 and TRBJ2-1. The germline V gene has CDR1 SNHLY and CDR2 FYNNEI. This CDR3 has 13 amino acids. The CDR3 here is CASSEGGGNEQFF. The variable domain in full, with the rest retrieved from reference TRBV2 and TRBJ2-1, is EPEVTQTPSHQVTQMGQEVILRCVPISNHLYFYWYRQILGQKVEFLVSFYNNEISEKSEIFDDQFSVERPDGSNFTLKIRSTKLEDSAMYFCASSEGGGNEQFFGPGTRLTVL.